The 12 T cell receptor beta chains below come from one sample, sequenced in a study of shared clonotypes between healthy human individuals. Assay: immunoSEQ multiplex PCR; the TCRdb copy retains only in-frame clones and omits some. The repertoire consists of around 1.6 million clones, with around 98% occurring once and the leading ten covering less than 0.55%. The sample comprised naive CD4+ T cells sorted from blood. Subset meaning: CD45RA+ positively selected. The receptors come from a man aged 25 to 40 in good health.

This clone was seen only once. This chain uses TRBV6-5 with TRBJ2-7; D gene unclear. This CDR3 region has 11 residues. V was trimmed by 4 bases and J by 3 bases, leaving 4 bases between them. CDR1 is MNHEY, CDR2 SVGAGI, per germline. CDR3 sequence reads: CASSSVYEQYF. CDR3 in DNA: TGTGCCAGCAGTTCGGTCTACGAGCAGTACTTC.

The chain combines TRBV6-5 with TRBJ1-1; no reliable D call. The CDR3 sequence is 11 residues long. Per the germline V gene, CDR1 is MNHEY and CDR2 is SVGAGI. Between the trimmed V and J ends, which lost 10 bases and 7 bases, there was a span of 13 bases. CDR3 bases: TGTGCCACCCGGTTGGAGTTTGAAGCTTTCTTT. Translation: CATRLEFEAFF.

The chain joins TRBV28 to TRBJ1-5; D possibly corresponds to TRBD1 (6 bases). CDR3 size: 13 residues. V was clipped by 3 bases and J by 6 bases, with 9 bases between them. CDR1 MDHEN and CDR2 SYDVKM come from the germline V gene. The CDR3 region has the DNA TGTGCCAGCAGTTTGGTACAGGGTCAGCCCCAGCATTTT. Its protein product is CASSLVQGQPQHF.

This sequence joins TRBV7-2 and TRBJ1-4; D is undetermined. Germline V CDR1 and CDR2: SGHTA, FQGNSA. Trimming left V 3 bases short and J 5 bases short, with 13 bases between. This CDR3 spans 15 amino acids. CDR3 loop: CASSLIGAYNEKLFF. CDR3 nucleotide sequence: TGTGCCAGCAGCTTGATTGGCGCCTACAATGAAAAACTGTTTTTT.

This chain joins TRBV11-2 and TRBJ1-2; a weak D match, TRBD1 (6 bases). Germline V gene data show CDR1 as SGHAT and CDR2 as FQNNGV. The V gene lost 5 bases and the J gene lost 0 bases, with 19 bases spanning the gap. CDR3 length equals 17 residues. The CDR3 here is CASSTGTHRLPNYGYTF. In DNA, the CDR3 is TGTGCCAGCAGCACCGGGACACACCGACTCCCTAACTATGGCTACACCTTC.

This chain links TRBV27 with TRBJ2-3; D possibly corresponds to TRBD1 (5 bases). V was pared by 4 bases and J by 2 bases, with 13 bases between. CDR1 MNHEY and CDR2 SMNVEV come from the germline V gene (reference sequence). CDR3 length: 15 residues. CDR3 nucleotides: TGTGCCAGCAGTTGGGGCAGCCCTTTCACAGATACGCAGTATTTT. It codes for CASSWGSPFTDTQYF.

This chain uses TRBV28 with TRBJ1-4; D is perhaps TRBD1 (6 bases). Between the trimmed V and J ends, which lost 7 bases and 6 bases, there was a span of 18 bases. The CDR3 covers 15 residues. Germline V gives CDR1 MDHEN, CDR2 SYDVKM. The CDR3, as DNA: TGTGCCAGCAATCCCCTCAGGGGCTCTCATGAAAAACTGTTTTTT. This sequence encodes CASNPLRGSHEKLFF. The complete variable domain, with remaining parts taken from reference TRBV28 and TRBJ1-4, reads DVKVTQSSRYLVKRTGEKVFLECVQDMDHENMFWYRQDPGLGLRLIYFSYDVKMKEKGDIPEGYSVSREKKERFSLILESASTNQTSMYLCASNPLRGSHEKLFFGSGTQLSVL.

This clone was counted only a few times. The genes are TRBV9 and TRBJ2-5; the match to TRBD2 covers 12 bases. Germline CDR1 SGDLS, CDR2 YYNGEE. V shed 0 bases and J 2 bases; nucleotides not matched to a gene: 11. The length of the CDR3 is 19 residues. The CDR3 protein is CASSVETGLAGLIQETQYF. The CDR3 DNA sequence: TGTGCCAGCAGCGTAGAGACTGGACTAGCGGGACTAATTCAAGAGACCCAGTACTTC.

V is TRBV30 and J is TRBJ2-2, with a tentative D call TRBD1 (5 bases). Germline V gives CDR1 GTSNPN, CDR2 SVGIG (reference sequence). With 2 bases removed from V and 7 bases from J, the gap between germline ends came to 14 bases. This CDR3 has 14 residues. The CDR3 loop reads CAWSSGPYSGELFF. The CDR3 region has the DNA TGTGCCTGGAGTTCAGGGCCGTATAGCGGGGAGCTGTTTTTT.

This chain connects TRBV19 to TRBJ1-2, with 8 bases fitting TRBD1. The CDR3 is 16 amino acids. V lost 7 bases to trimming and J lost 6 bases; unmatched junction nucleotides: 16. Germline assignment: CDR1 LNHDA and CDR2 SQIVND (reference sequence). CDR3 loop: CASTPRRTGNWHGYTF. CDR3 bases: TGTGCCAGTACCCCTCGCCGGACAGGGAACTGGCATGGCTACACCTTC.

For this clone: Additional DNA sequences in this sample encode the identical CDR3. CDR3 loop: CASSPGLAGGWEQYF. The DNA of the CDR3 is TGCGCCAGCAGCCCGGGACTAGCGGGAGGCTGGGAGCAGTACTTC. The V and J genes are TRBV5-1 and TRBJ2-7; 15 positions agree with TRBD2. The CDR3 loop spans 15 amino acids. Germline values: CDR1 SGHRS, CDR2 YFSETQ. V dropped 4 bases and J dropped 7; count of bases not matched to a gene: 6.

The genes are TRBV9 and TRBJ2-3; 11 positions match TRBD2. Unmatched junction bases numbered 5, after V lost 0 bases and J lost 5 bases. The germline gives CDR1 SGDLS, CDR2 YYNGEE. The CDR3 loop spans 16 amino acids. The CDR3 DNA sequence: TGTGCCAGCAGCGTAGAAACTAGCGGGAGAGGAGATACGCAGTATTTT. Amino acid sequence: CASSVETSGRGDTQYF.